A selection of T cell receptor beta chains follows, all from one sample in a study of PD-1 blockade in classical Hodgkin lymphoma. Libraries were prepared by immunoSEQ multiplex PCR; TCRdb keeps only in-frame clonotypes and omits some of them. This sample has roughly 30,000 clones; roughly 71% occur once, and the top ten carry around 26%. The specimen was peripheral blood mononuclear cells (PBMCs), collected before the second cycle of nivolumab. Receptors originate from a human donor with classical Hodgkin lymphoma. The CDR3 runs from the conserved cysteine through the conserved F or W. D genes are given only for firm matches. Some rows have no size entry. The others give once, few or many, or a class for an expanded clone.

D	size	V	J	length	DNA	CDR3
.	.	TRBV4-1	TRBJ2-3	17	TGCGCCAGCAGCCAAGATGAAGTGAGCCGAGGGGCAGATACGCAGTATTTT	CASSQDEVSRGADTQYF
.	.	TRBV7-3	TRBJ1-1	12	TGTGCCAGCAGCCCCGGAGGAACTGAAGCTTTCTTT	CASSPGGTEAFF
.	.	TRBV11-2	TRBJ2-5	17	TGTGCCAGCAGCAAACGACTCTTTGGCGGGTCCCAAGAGACCCAGTACTTC	CASSKRLFGGSQETQYF
.	.	TRBV7-2	TRBJ1-1	15	TGTGCCAGCAGCTTAGGTCCCCCGGCAGGCTCTGGAGCTTTCTTT	CASSLGPPAGSGAFF
TRBD2	.	TRBV10-3	TRBJ2-5	11	TGTGCCAGCAGCGGGGGGGAGACCCAGTACTTC	CASSGGETQYF
.	.	TRBV28	TRBJ2-5	14	TGTGCCAGCAGTTTCCTGCGACCGGGGGAGACCCAGTACTTC	CASSFLRPGETQYF
TRBD2	.	TRBV5-4	TRBJ2-3	19	TGTGCCGGGTTGGGACCCGGGGAGGGATGGCGGGAGACCCCAGATACGCAGTATTTT	CAGLGPGEGWRETPDTQYF
.	once	TRBV12-1	TRBJ2-3	20	TGTGCCAGCAGCTGGGAGATAGCGGGGAGCCCCCGATCTAGCACAGATACGCAGTATTTT	CASSWEIAGSPRSSTDTQYF
.	.	TRBV11-2	TRBJ2-1	15	TGTGCCAGCAGCCACGCCCGGGGAGTCTACAATGAGCAGTTCTTC	CASSHARGVYNEQFF
TRBD1	.	TRBV5-6	TRBJ1-1	14	TGTGCCAGCAGCTTTCAGGGGGCCGGTGGTGAAGCTTTCTTT	CASSFQGAGGEAFF
.	few	TRBV5-1	TRBJ1-2	14	TGCGCCAGCAGCTTGGGTGGGGGCAGCTATGGCTACACCTTC	CASSLGGGSYGYTF
.	.	TRBV7-2	TRBJ1-1	13	TGTGCCAGCAGCTTATCAGGGTATGCGACCGCTTTCTTT	CASSLSGYATAFF
.	.	TRBV10-3	TRBJ2-7	12	TGTGCCACCAGTGATTCGAACTACGAGCAGTACTTC	CATSDSNYEQYF
TRBD1	.	TRBV6-6	TRBJ1-3	15	TGTGCCAGCAGTCTACAGGGGGCAGGGGGAAACACCATATATTTT	CASSLQGAGGNTIYF
.	.	TRBV28	TRBJ2-1	16	TGTGCCAGCAGTCCGCAGGAGCGTGAGATGGGGAATGAGCAGTTCTTC	CASSPQEREMGNEQFF
.	few	TRBV7-8	TRBJ1-6	17	TGTGCCAGCAGCTTAGGGGTGGGTGGAATCTCTAATTCACCCCTCCACTTT	CASSLGVGGISNSPLHF
TRBD1	few	TRBV19	TRBJ1-5	14	TGTGCCAGTAGCCCGGACAGGATCGGTCAGCCCCAGCATTTT	CASSPDRIGQPQHF
TRBD1	few	TRBV9	TRBJ2-2	14	TGTGCCAGCGGGGGACAGGGGAACACCGGGGAGCTGTTTTTT	CASGGQGNTGELFF
.	.	TRBV5-6	TRBJ2-5	15	TGTGCCAGCAGTCCAAGCCTGAGGGGGCAAGAGACCCAGTACTTC	CASSPSLRGQETQYF
.	once	TRBV6-6	TRBJ1-3	14	TGTGCCAGCAGAGGACCATTAGGTGGAAACACCATATATTTT	CASRGPLGGNTIYF
.	.	TRBV5-4	TRBJ2-1	13	TGTGCCAGCAGCTCCTACAACGTGTATGAGCAGTTCTTC	CASSSYNVYEQFF
TRBD1	.	TRBV6-5	TRBJ2-2	14	TGTGCCAGCAAAAGGACAGGGAACACCGGGGAGCTGTTTTTT	CASKRTGNTGELFF
TRBD1	.	TRBV6-4	TRBJ1-5	19	TGTGCCAGCAGTGTCCGGGACAGGGAACTTCCTTGGAGCAATCAGCCCCAGCATTTT	CASSVRDRELPWSNQPQHF
TRBD1	few	TRBV7-2	TRBJ2-7	15	TGTGCCAGCAGCTTGTCGGGACAGGTCCTCTACGAGCAGTACTTC	CASSLSGQVLYEQYF
TRBD1	.	TRBV9	TRBJ2-3	14	TGTGCCAGCAGCGAGGACAGGGTGGGAGATACGCAGTATTTT	CASSEDRVGDTQYF
TRBD1	.	TRBV25-1	TRBJ1-3	16	TGTGCCAGCAGTGCGTTCTCGACAGGGGGCAGAAACACCATATATTTT	CASSAFSTGGRNTIYF
.	.	TRBV2	TRBJ2-5	14	TGTGCCAGCAGCGATGACTACCCGCGGGGGACCCAGTACTTC	CASSDDYPRGTQYF
TRBD1	.	TRBV10-2	TRBJ1-5	16	TGCGCCAGCAGTCTACTACCCGGGACAGGCAATCAGCCCCAGCATTTT	CASSLLPGTGNQPQHF
TRBD1	.	TRBV19	TRBJ1-2	14	TGTGCCAGTAGTATCCTACAGGGGCGATATGGCTACACCTTC	CASSILQGRYGYTF
TRBD2	.	TRBV28	TRBJ2-1	14	TGTGCCAGCATAGCGGGACTAGGGGATAATGAGCAGTTCTTC	CASIAGLGDNEQFF
.	once	TRBV6-5	TRBJ1-1	10	TGTGCCAGCAGTGGAAATCGGGCTTTCTTT	CASSGNRAFF
TRBD1	.	TRBV5-5	TRBJ2-5	15	TGTGCCAGCAGTGTCGGACAGGGACCCCGGGAGACCCAGTACTTC	CASSVGQGPRETQYF
.	few	TRBV10-3	TRBJ2-5	15	TGTGCCATCAGTGGAGGATTTTTGTACCAAGAGACCCAGTACTTC	CAISGGFLYQETQYF
TRBD2	.	TRBV18	TRBJ2-1	13	TGTGCCAGCTCACCACAGCGGGGGCTGGCGGGGTTCTTC	CASSPQRGLAGFF
.	.	TRBV28	TRBJ2-4	19	TGTGCCAGCAGTTTATACCCCTCGACAGTCGGCCCCCTGAAAAACATTCAGTACTTC	CASSLYPSTVGPLKNIQYF
.	.	TRBV27	TRBJ2-7	13	TGTGCCAGCAGTGCCACCGTGTCCTACGAGCAGTACTTC	CASSATVSYEQYF
TRBD2	.	TRBV9	TRBJ2-5	16	TGTGCCAGCAGCGTAGGACTAGCGGGACTGCAAGAGACCCAGTACTTC	CASSVGLAGLQETQYF
TRBD1	few	TRBV29-1	TRBJ1-2	14	TGCAGCGCTGCAGTCGGACAGGCGAACTATGGCTACACCTTC	CSAAVGQANYGYTF
TRBD1	.	TRBV19	TRBJ2-6	15	TGTGCCAGTAGGGACAGGGGTACGGGGGCCAACGTCCTGACTTTC	CASRDRGTGANVLTF
.	.	TRBV28	TRBJ2-2	10	TGTGCCAGCAGGGCCGGGGAGCTGTTTTTT	CASRAGELFF
.	.	TRBV5-1	TRBJ1-6	14	TGCGCCAGCAGCGGAAGTTTACAGCTTTCACCCCTCCACTTT	CASSGSLQLSPLHF
TRBD1	.	TRBV27	TRBJ1-3	13	TGTGCCAGCAGAGACAGGGGTAGAAACACCATATATTTT	CASRDRGRNTIYF